Presented here are 26 T cell receptor beta chains from one specimen sequenced in a study of T cells in Graves' hyperthyroidism and ophthalmopathy (dated by TCRdb to the late 2010s). Library generation was performed with multiplex PCR. Sequencer: Illumina HiSeq 2000. TCR beta CDR3 regions were amplified from RNA transcripts. A first-round RT-PCR of the TCR CDR3 used the HTBI primer set with the Qiagen OneStep RT-PCR kit. The raw public reads went through TCRdb reprocessing: fastp at Q25, MiXCR clone calling, in-frame beta chains kept. Every distinct CDR3 protein forms one entry, paired with its most common genes and DNA. In this sample the table shows hundreds of thousands of distinct CDR3 sequences, 14% of which occur a single time. Of the sample, 10% to 13% is held by the ten largest clones. Sequencing input: blood. These receptors were collected from a woman under 30 with Graves' hyperthyroidism.

CDR3 residues: CASSSGQALNYGYTF. The CDR3 DNA follows: TGTGCCAGCAGCTCGGGACAGGCTCTAAACTATGGCTACACCTTC. The chain is built from TRBV9 and TRBJ1-2; TRBD1 agrees at 8 bases. Trimming removed 4 bases from V and 2 bases from J; junction bases left unmatched: 7. CDR3 length equals 15 residues. The germline CDR1 and CDR2 sequences are SGDLS and YYNGEE. Supplemented by reference TRBV9 and TRBJ1-2, the full variable domain reads DSGVTQTPKHLITATGQRVTLRCSPRSGDLSVYWYQQSLDQGLQFLIQYYNGEERAKGNILERFSAQQFPDLHSELNLSSLELGDSALYFCASSSGQALNYGYTFGSGTRLTVV.

The chain has TRBV5-6 and TRBJ2-1, with 7 bases fitting TRBD2. Germline lookup yields CDR1 SGHDT and CDR2 YYEEEE. The CDR3 consists of 15 residues. The trim removed 2 bases at V and 3 bases at J, leaving 5 bases unmatched. DNA for the CDR3: TGTGCCAGCAGCTTTGCTAGCGGCGACTACAATGAGCAGTTCTTC. It is translated as CASSFASGDYNEQFF.

This clonotype came up many times. J is TRBJ1-1 and V is TRBV2; weak D call: TRBD1 (6 bases). V was clipped by 6 bases and J by 8 bases, with 13 bases between them. Germline assignment: CDR1 SNHLY and CDR2 FYNNEI. The CDR3 runs to 12 residues. CDR3 sequence (DNA): TGTGCCAGCAGGGACCGACAGGAAGAAGCTTTCTTT. The encoded protein is CASRDRQEEAFF.

This clonotype has at least ten counts. The rearrangement links TRBV3-1 to TRBJ2-4; the match to TRBD2 covers 7 bases. CDR1 is LGHDT, CDR2 YNNKEL, per germline (reference sequence). V trimming: 4 bases; J trimming: 8 bases; junction bases outside the gene matches: 5. The CDR3 covers 13 residues. For the CDR3, the DNA is TGTGCCAGCAGCCTGGCCCGGGAGGACATTCAGTACTTC. Protein sequence: CASSLAREDIQYF.

The J gene is TRBJ2-3, the V gene TRBV9; no definite D call. Germline V gene data show CDR1 as SGDLS and CDR2 as YYNGEE. This CDR3 region has 14 residues. Between the trimmed V and J ends, which lost 0 bases and 2 bases, there was a span of 7 bases. CDR3 nucleotide sequence: TGTGCCAGCAGCGTAGCAGGCTACACAGATACGCAGTATTTT. Translation gives CASSVAGYTDTQYF. Drawing the rest from reference TRBV9 and TRBJ2-3, the complete variable domain is DSGVTQTPKHLITATGQRVTLRCSPRSGDLSVYWYQQSLDQGLQFLIQYYNGEERAKGNILERFSAQQFPDLHSELNLSSLELGDSALYFCASSVAGYTDTQYFGPGTRLTVL.

This clonotype has a handful of counts. The chain combines TRBV28 with TRBJ1-4; D is undetermined. Trimming stripped 3 bases from V and 0 bases from J, with 11 bases between. Germline V CDR1 and CDR2: MDHEN, SYDVKM. The CDR3 extends over 16 amino acids. For the CDR3, the DNA is TGTGCCAGCAGTTTTCAAGGGAACCCAACTAATGAAAAACTGTTTTTT. Its protein product is CASSFQGNPTNEKLFF.

The sample holds many counts of this clonotype. The chain uses TRBV18 and TRBJ2-5; weak D call: TRBD1 (7 bases). Germline values: CDR1 KGHSH, CDR2 LQKENI. The CDR3 has 14 amino acids. Trimming took off 5 bases at V and 3 bases at J, with 13 bases between the two ends. Written as DNA, the CDR3 is TGTGCCAGCTCAGCGGGACAGCGAAAAGAGACCCAGTACTTC. Residues: CASSAGQRKETQYF.

This clonotype was seen repeatedly, ten times or more. The rearrangement links TRBV28 to TRBJ2-5, with 8 bases aligning to TRBD1. The ends lost 3 bases at V and 4 bases at J; junction bases unmatched: 7. This CDR3 region has 15 residues. Germline values: CDR1 MDHEN, CDR2 SYDVKM. Here the CDR3 reads CASSFRDRGSETQYF. CDR3 coding DNA: TGTGCCAGCAGTTTCCGAGACAGGGGTTCAGAGACCCAGTACTTC.

This clonotype was found many times. This chain connects TRBV7-2 to TRBJ2-3, with D unresolved. Germline CDR1 SGHTA, CDR2 FQGNSA. CDR3 length: 16 residues. Deletions cut 7 bases from V and 3 bases from J, with 20 bases between. The CDR3 protein is CASTRVRGDGTDTQYF. The CDR3, as DNA: TGTGCCAGCACAAGGGTTCGAGGAGACGGGACAGATACGCAGTATTTT.

This clonotype showed up many times. V is TRBV30 and J is TRBJ2-2; D may match TRBD1 or TRBD2 (5 bases each). Germline loops: CDR1 GTSNPN, CDR2 SVGIG (reference sequence). This CDR3 is built from 14 residues. V lost 3 bases and J 4 bases, leaving 12 bases between the germline ends. CDR3 sequence (DNA): TGTGCCTGGAGGGTATCAGGGAGCACCGGGGAGCTGTTTTTT. Its translation is CAWRVSGSTGELFF. The variable domain in full, completed from reference TRBV30 and TRBJ2-2, reads SQTIHQWPATLVQPVGSPLSLECTVEGTSNPNLYWYRQAAGRGLQLLFYSVGIGQISSEVPQNLSASRPQDRQFILSSKKLLLSDSGFYLCAWRVSGSTGELFFGEGSRLTVL.

This clonotype was counted many times. The chain's CDR3 is CASSPSTLRFGYGYTF. In DNA, the CDR3 is TGTGCCAGCAGCCCATCCACCCTAAGGTTTGGATATGGCTACACCTTC. The gene calls are TRBV3-1 and TRBJ1-2, with no clear D. The germline gives CDR1 LGHDT, CDR2 YNNKEL (reference sequence). The CDR3 runs to 16 residues. V lost 4 bases, J lost 5 bases, and 20 bases lay in between.

This clonotype was counted a few times. Here the CDR3 omits its conserved ending phenylalanine or tryptophan, so a read error is the likely source. The J gene is TRBJ1-5, the V gene TRBV28; 8 positions match TRBD1. The length of the CDR3 is 17 residues. V dropped 1 base and J dropped 5; count of bases not matched to a gene: 10. From germline, CDR1 is MDHEN and CDR2 SYDVKM. The CDR3 sequence: CASSLFYGPGGYQPQHL. In DNA form, the CDR3 reads TGTGCCAGCAGTTTATTTTATGGGCCAGGGGGCTATCAGCCCCAGCATCTT.

The V and J genes are TRBV19 and TRBJ1-5, with 9 bases identical to TRBD1. J gave up 5 bases and V 10 bases, and 18 bases lay outside the gene matches. This CDR3 contains 17 residues. Germline CDR1 is LNHDA and CDR2 is SQIVND (reference sequence). The CDR3 protein is CATLHPRDRERDQPQHF. The CDR3 bases are TGTGCCACCTTACACCCCCGGGACAGGGAGAGAGATCAGCCCCAGCATTTT. Full variable domain (remainder filled in from reference TRBV19 and TRBJ1-5): DGGITQSPKYLFRKEGQNVTLSCEQNLNHDAMYWYRQDPGQGLRLIYYSQIVNDFQKGDIAEGYSVSREKKESFPLTVTSAQKNPTAFYLCATLHPRDRERDQPQHFGDGTRLSIL.

The CDR3: CSATGDSRNTGELFF. The DNA of the CDR3 is TGCAGTGCTACCGGGGACAGCCGAAACACCGGGGAGCTGTTTTTT. This chain links TRBV20-1 with TRBJ2-2; 7 bases align to TRBD1. This CDR3 comprises 15 residues. Germline V gene data show CDR1 as DFQATT and CDR2 as SNEGSKA (reference sequence). Trimming cost V 4 bases and J 2 bases; bases outside gene matches: 7.

This clonotype was counted only a few times. The chain combines TRBV19 with TRBJ1-5; the D gene is possibly TRBD1 (5 bases). Trimming removed 3 bases at V and 4 bases at J, with 10 bases between. Germline-derived CDR1 and CDR2 are LNHDA and SQIVND (reference sequence). The CDR3 covers 14 residues. CDR3 nucleotide sequence: TGTGCCAGTAGTATTAGACAGCAGAATCAGCCCCAGCATTTT. This sequence encodes CASSIRQQNQPQHF.

This clonotype was detected ten times or more. The V and J genes are TRBV11-2 and TRBJ2-1; TRBD2 agrees at 10 bases. J gave up 4 bases and V 1 base, and 4 bases lay outside the gene matches. There are 16 residues in the CDR3. In germline, CDR1 is SGHAT, CDR2 FQNNGV. CDR3 in DNA: TGTGCCAGCAGCTTAGGACTAGCGGGCCTTTACAATGAGCAGTTCTTC. It encodes CASSLGLAGLYNEQFF.

The chain couples TRBV19 to TRBJ1-4; TRBD1 agrees at 8 bases. The germline CDR1 and CDR2 sequences are LNHDA and SQIVND (reference sequence). The CDR3 totals 16 residues. Losses at the gene ends were 5 bases for V and 2 bases for J; bases not matched to a gene: 7. The CDR3 coding sequence is TGTGCCAGTAGTGCCGACAGGGGACGGACTAATGAAAAACTGTTTTTT. Its protein product is CASSADRGRTNEKLFF. The full variable domain, with the rest looked up from reference TRBV19 and TRBJ1-4, is DGGITQSPKYLFRKEGQNVTLSCEQNLNHDAMYWYRQDPGQGLRLIYYSQIVNDFQKGDIAEGYSVSREKKESFPLTVTSAQKNPTAFYLCASSADRGRTNEKLFFGSGTQLSVL.

This CDR3 is CSASSPPGHGYTF. The CDR3 region has the DNA TGCAGTGCTAGTTCCCCGCCGGGTCATGGCTACACCTTC. The chain carries TRBV20-1 and TRBJ1-2; D not resolved. CDR3 length: 13 amino acids. Germline lookup yields CDR1 DFQATT and CDR2 SNEGSKA (reference sequence). V was clipped by 3 bases and J by 6 bases, with 14 bases between them.

This clonotype was counted at least ten times. J is TRBJ2-7 and V is TRBV6-1; TRBD1 aligns across 10 bases. The CDR3 has 15 amino acids. V shed 6 bases, J shed 3 bases, and the junction held 8 bases outside the gene matches. Germline CDR1 and CDR2: MNHNS and SASEGT. CDR3 nucleotides: TGTGCCAGCAGGAAGGGGACAGGGGACATCTACGAGCAGTACTTC. Translating it yields CASRKGTGDIYEQYF.

This clonotype was counted many times. This chain links TRBV28 with TRBJ2-3, with D possibly being TRBD2 (6 bases). V was cut by 3 bases and J by 1 base, with 11 bases left in between. The CDR3 sequence is 15 residues long. Germline CDR1 reads MDHEN; CDR2 reads SYDVKM. DNA for the CDR3: TGTGCCAGCAGTTTCCCCGGGGGTGGCACAGATACGCAGTATTTT. Translating gives CASSFPGGGTDTQYF.

This chain connects TRBV6-1 to TRBJ2-3; no definite D call. Germline CDR1 and CDR2: MNHNS and SASEGT. The V end was cut by 5 bases, the J end by 6 bases, with 18 bases between. The CDR3 is made up of 15 amino acids. In nucleotides, the CDR3 is TGTGCCAGCAGTCCAACCTGGGTCCTTCTCGATACGCAGTATTTT. It translates to CASSPTWVLLDTQYF.

There are many counts of this clonotype. V usage is TRBV11-2 and J usage is TRBJ2-4; D gene uncertain. CDR1 is SGHAT, CDR2 FQNNGV, per germline. Trimming took off 1 base at V and 0 bases at J, with 4 bases between the two ends. The CDR3 consists of 14 residues. The CDR3 sequence is CASSLAVAKNIQYF. Here the CDR3 DNA reads TGTGCCAGCAGCTTAGCGGTAGCCAAAAACATTCAGTACTTC.

The chain combines TRBV19 with TRBJ1-1; D gene uncertain. Germline values: CDR1 LNHDA, CDR2 SQIVND (reference sequence). The V end was cut by 0 bases, the J end by 4 bases, with 15 bases between. The CDR3 contains 16 residues. CDR3 sequence (DNA): TGTGCCAGTAGTATAGAAGGCAATCCTAAAGGCACTGAAGCTTTCTTT. This sequence encodes CASSIEGNPKGTEAFF.

Details on this clonotype: A single base separates this from a much larger clone, so it may be a read error. The chain has TRBV2 and TRBJ2-7; 11 positions match TRBD2. The germline V gene has CDR1 SNHLY and CDR2 FYNNEI. This CDR3 has 15 residues. The CDR3 coding sequence is TGTACCAGCAGAGCGGGACTAGCGGCAGCCTACGAGCAGTACTTC. Protein product: CTSRAGLAAAYEQYF.

The sample holds many counts of this clonotype. The rearrangement uses TRBV20-1 and TRBJ2-7, with a weak D call TRBD2 (6 bases). Germline lookup yields CDR1 DFQATT and CDR2 SNEGSKA (reference sequence). Trimming shortened V by 1 base and J by 3 bases, and 10 bases separated the two germline ends. The CDR3 is 13 amino acids. CDR3 residues: CSARGDFIYEQYF. The CDR3 nucleotides read TGCAGTGCTAGAGGGGACTTCATCTACGAGCAGTACTTC.

This clonotype was seen at least ten times. The chain employs TRBV27 and TRBJ2-1; D is possibly TRBD2 (5 bases). Germline CDR1 and CDR2: MNHEY and SMNVEV (reference sequence). The CDR3 runs 13 residues. Trimming stripped 2 bases from V and 6 bases from J, with 8 bases between. The CDR3 sequence is CASSLGSVNEQFF. The CDR3 nucleotides are TGTGCCAGCAGTTTAGGTAGCGTCAATGAGCAGTTCTTC.